This T cell receptor beta chain appears in the sequencing data of a study of T-cell memory formation after mild COVID-19. The study, taken as a whole, reports: CD4/CD8 balance characterized clones contracting day 15 to 85, and CD4+ skew characterized later expanders. Cross-reactive memory apparently joined, as some responding clones appeared in pre-infection memory.

Constant-segment-primed 5'RACE gave TCR alpha and TCR beta cDNA libraries with sample barcodes and UMIs. TCRdb fed the 5' RACE reads into MiXCR, producing one record per CDR3 protein. The sample contains roughly 300,000 distinct CDR3 sequences, roughly 13% of which appear only once. This clonotype was counted only a few times. Its antigen is currently unknown. CDR1 and CDR2 from the germline V gene are SGHTA and FQGTGA. The CDR3 is made up of 14 amino acids. Unmatched junction bases numbered 7, after V lost 2 bases and J lost 9 bases. The chain employs TRBV7-3 and TRBJ2-1, with 7 bases matching TRBD2. The material sequenced was PBMCs or a T cell subset sorted from them (not recorded which). The sequence was collected from a man younger than 35 who had mild COVID-19 (a few samples of this study predate the infection). Cell type and time point are not known. This CDR3 reads CASSLQGLFVEQFF. The CDR3 DNA follows: TGTGCCAGCAGCTTACAGGGACTATTTGTTGAGCAGTTCTTC.